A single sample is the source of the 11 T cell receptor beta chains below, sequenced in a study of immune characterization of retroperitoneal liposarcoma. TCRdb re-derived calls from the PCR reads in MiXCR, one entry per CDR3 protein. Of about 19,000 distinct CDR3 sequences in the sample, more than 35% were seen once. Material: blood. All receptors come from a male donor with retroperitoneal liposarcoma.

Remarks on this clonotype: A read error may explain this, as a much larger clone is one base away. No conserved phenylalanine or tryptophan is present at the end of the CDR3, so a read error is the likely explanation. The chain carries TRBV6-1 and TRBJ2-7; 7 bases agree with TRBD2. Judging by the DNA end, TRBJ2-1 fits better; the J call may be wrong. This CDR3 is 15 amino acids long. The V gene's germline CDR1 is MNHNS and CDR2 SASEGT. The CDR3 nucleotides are TGTGCCAGCAGTGAAGCGGGAGGGAGCTCCTACGAGCAGTTCTCC. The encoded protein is CASSEAGGSSYEQFS.

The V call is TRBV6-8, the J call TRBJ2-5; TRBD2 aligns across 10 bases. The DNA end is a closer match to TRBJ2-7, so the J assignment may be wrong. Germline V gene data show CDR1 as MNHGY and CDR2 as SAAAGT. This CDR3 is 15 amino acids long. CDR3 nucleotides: TGTGCCTCTAGCAAATCACTAGCGGGGCCAGACGAGCAGTACTTC. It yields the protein CASSKSLAGPDEQYF.

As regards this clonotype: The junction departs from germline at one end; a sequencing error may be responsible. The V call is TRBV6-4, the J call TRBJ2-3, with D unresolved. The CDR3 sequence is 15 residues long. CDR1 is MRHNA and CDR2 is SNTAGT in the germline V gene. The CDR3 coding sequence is TGCGCCAGCAGCGCCAGAACAGAGGGCACAGATACGCAGTATTTT. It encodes CASSARTEGTDTQYF.

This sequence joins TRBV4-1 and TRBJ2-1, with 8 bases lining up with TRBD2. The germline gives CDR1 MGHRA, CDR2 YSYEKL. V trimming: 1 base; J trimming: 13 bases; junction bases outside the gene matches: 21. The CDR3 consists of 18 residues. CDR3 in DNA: TGCGCCAGCAGCCAAGGGGTGCGGGATAGCGGGGTTCAAGAGACCCAGTTCTTC. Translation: CASSQGVRDSGVQETQFF.

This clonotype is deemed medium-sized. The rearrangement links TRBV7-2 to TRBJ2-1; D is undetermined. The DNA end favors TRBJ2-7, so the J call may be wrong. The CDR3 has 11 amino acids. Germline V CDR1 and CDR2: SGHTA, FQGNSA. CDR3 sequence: CASSPMSEQYF. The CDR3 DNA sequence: TGTGCCAGCAGCCCTATGAGTGAGCAGTACTTC.

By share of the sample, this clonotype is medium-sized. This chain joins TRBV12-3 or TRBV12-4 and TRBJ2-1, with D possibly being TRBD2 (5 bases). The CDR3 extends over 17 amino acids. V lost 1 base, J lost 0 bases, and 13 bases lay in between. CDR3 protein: CASSLGDSASSYNEQFF. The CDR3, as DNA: TGTGCCAGCAGTTTAGGGGATAGCGCCAGCTCCTACAATGAGCAGTTCTTC.

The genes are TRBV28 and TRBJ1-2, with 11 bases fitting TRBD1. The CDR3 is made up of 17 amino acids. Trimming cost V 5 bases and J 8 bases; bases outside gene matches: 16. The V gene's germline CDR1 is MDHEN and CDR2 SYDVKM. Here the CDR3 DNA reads TGTGCCAGCAGTGGTAACCGGGACAGGGGGAGATTGGAGGGCTACACCTTC. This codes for CASSGNRDRGRLEGYTF.

CDR3: CASSDLGYSYEQFF. CDR3 DNA sequence: TGTGCCAGCAGTGACCTCGGGTACAGCTACGAGCAGTTCTTC. The rearrangement joins TRBV6-1 to TRBJ2-1; D uncertain. Trimming pared 3 bases from V and 10 bases from J, leaving 16 bases between. This CDR3 comprises 14 residues. Germline V gives CDR1 MNHNS, CDR2 SASEGT.

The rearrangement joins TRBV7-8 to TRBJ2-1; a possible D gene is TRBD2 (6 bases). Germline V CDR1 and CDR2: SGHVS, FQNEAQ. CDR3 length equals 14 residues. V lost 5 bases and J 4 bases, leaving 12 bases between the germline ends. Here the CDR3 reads CASSPPGGYNEQFF. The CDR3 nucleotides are TGTGCCAGCAGCCCCCCCGGGGGTTACAATGAGCAGTTCTTC.

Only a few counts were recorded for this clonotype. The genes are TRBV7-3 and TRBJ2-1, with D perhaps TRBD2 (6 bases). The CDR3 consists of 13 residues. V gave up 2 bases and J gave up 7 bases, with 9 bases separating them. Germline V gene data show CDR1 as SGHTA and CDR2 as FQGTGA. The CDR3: CASSLYRGNEQFF. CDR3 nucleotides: TGTGCCAGCAGCTTATATCGGGGGAATGAGCAGTTCTTC. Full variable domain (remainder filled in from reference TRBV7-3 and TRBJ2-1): GAGVSQTPSNKVTEKGKYVELRCDPISGHTALYWYRQSLGQGPEFLIYFQGTGAADDSGLPNDRFFAVRPEGSVSTLKIQRTERGDSAVYLCASSLYRGNEQFFGPGTRLTVL.

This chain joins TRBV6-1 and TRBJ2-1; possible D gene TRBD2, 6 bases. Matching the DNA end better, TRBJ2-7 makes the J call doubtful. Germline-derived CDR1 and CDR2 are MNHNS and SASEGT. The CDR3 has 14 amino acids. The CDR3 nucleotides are TGTGCCAGCCACCTCCGTGCGGGACGGTACGAGCAGTACTTC. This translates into CASHLRAGRYEQYF.